This TCR beta chain was profiled in a study of cytomegalovirus exposure and HLA in healthy donors (dated by TCRdb to about 2017). About the study as a whole: In an earlier analysis of 587 of the donors, 276 Gb of sequence data and some 100 million unique TCR beta sequences from about 179 million T cells were reported. An early release covering some 640 HLA-typed donors comprised about 310 gigabases of sequencing data and roughly 86 million unique TCR sequences. Of the roughly 390 genotyped donors, 75% to 85% were placed in the genetic ancestry cluster associated with self-reported Caucasian donors. The aim of the study was to test whether cataloging public T cell receptors could identify signatures of past pathogen exposure. The T cell repertoires of 666 subjects were profiled by immunosequencing and related to cytomegalovirus serostatus. Besides the first cohort of approximately 670 subjects, a separate validation cohort made up of some 110 different subjects was used. The study combined high-throughput TCR immunosequencing, statistical association of individual TCRs with disease status, and machine learning to predict cytomegalovirus infection status. In a later analysis, previously published TCR beta repertoires from 550 to 700 donors were re-analyzed and high-resolution HLA genotyping was added so that TCR occurrence patterns could be studied. In the later analysis, no new phenotypic data were used to find candidate immune exposures; instead, reliance was placed on TCR beta sequences and their occurrence across donors. In an earlier analysis of 500 to 650 of the donors, high-throughput TCR beta sequencing was used to judge whether each TCR beta V gene segment behaved as functional or pseudogenic. Donor age, sex, ethnicity and CMV serostatus were collected together with the repertoire data. A later genetic analysis took genome-wide SNP genotypes for about 65% of the 666 donors and used that subset as a discovery cohort. Every discovery cohort repertoire had been produced on one sequencing platform. HLA typing included class I and class II loci at four-digit resolution. Typing coverage differed by locus: A, B, C, DRB1 and DQB1 were typed in about 629-640 donors, DQA1 in 500 to 550, DPA1 in approximately 610, and DPB1 in 472. Roughly 5 DR-DQ haplotypes were handled as single units for association and clustering, since linkage in the cohort was strong. Across 300 to 400 genotyped donors of the cohort, an average of approximately 240,000 unique TCR beta nucleotide sequences per donor were sequenced, and roughly 18% of those sequences were non-productive.

What the research found in general, with its limitations: Most TCR sequences were seen in very few donors, while some public TCRs were found in many individuals. In a later analysis, most CMV-associated TCR beta chains were found to appear HLA-restricted, with HLA associations seemingly driven largely by CMV exposure. Presence/absence analyses assumed roughly uniform sequencing depth across donors, an assumption that may not hold. In an earlier analysis of 587 of the donors, most TCR beta V segments appeared in productive rearrangements about 87% or about 30% of the time, broadly matching IMGT annotations. In both the original and validation cohorts, the classifier was reported to diagnose cytomegalovirus status with high specificity and sensitivity. In a later genetic analysis, fewer N-insertions in productive TCRs were reported among donors in an Asian-associated ancestry cluster than the roughly 710-donor mean. Immune exposure information for the cohort was limited to CMV serostatus. The cohort was sequenced for TCR beta chains only, and without alpha or paired-chain data the features that could be detected were limited. Because counts were too low, some 17 rarely observed V segments, including chromosome 9 orphons, were excluded from the earlier analysis of some 590 of the donors. A further reported finding was that TCR beta sequences accurately predicted the HLA-A and HLA-B alleles for most subjects in the first cohort. Because HLA typing was unavailable for some donors at each locus, only the typed subset was used in association tests. When HLA alleles, especially DR and DQ, strongly co-occurred, TCR associations were difficult to assign to individual alleles. In vitro tests confirmed that three of the cytomegalovirus-associated TCR beta chains recognize cytomegalovirus antigens. A later analysis reported that several top co-occurrence clusters appeared linked to parvovirus B19, influenza, CMV and Epstein-Barr virus. In a later analysis, 15,000 to 20,000 TCR beta sequences were associated with specific HLA alleles at a false discovery rate of 0.05. Linkage disequilibrium might explain the correlated functional status among segregating V segments, but an unknown experimental factor could not be ruled out. A cluster of highly shared sequence variants was judged likely to be a technical artifact of the sequencing pipeline. In a later genetic analysis, a missense DCLRE1C variant was associated with V-gene and J-gene trimming of TCR beta chains, and the association was replicated in an independent cohort. In the study, some 160 TCR beta chains were listed as associated with cytomegalovirus. A later analysis found that TCR association rates varied across HLA loci, with DRB1 alleles showing the most associated TCRs and HLA-C alleles the fewest. Compared with equally common non-associated chains, HLA-associated TCR beta chains in a later analysis were more clonally expanded and had lower generation probabilities. It was suggested by the authors that the approach could potentially be generalized to other disease states and immunological phenotypes.

Libraries were prepared through the immunoSEQ multiplex PCR assay. For the multiplex PCR, a mixture combining 60 forward primers for TCR Vbeta segments and 13 reverse primers for TCR Jbeta segments was used. The CDR3 region of rearranged TCR beta genes was amplified from genomic DNA by a multiplex PCR assay. On the Illumina HiSeq System, the amplified TCR beta libraries were sequenced as 87-base-pair reads. On the study's bioinformatics: Across the roughly 670 repertoires, a later analysis counted approximately 83 million unique TCR beta chains, approximately 10 million of which were shared by at least two donors. A nearest-neighbor algorithm error-corrected the raw reads and collapsed the reads into unique sequences, merging closely related sequences to remove PCR and sequencing errors. Alignment of CDR3 sequences to IMGT reference sequences was used to assign V, D and J gene segments. For a sequence to be retained, a match of at least six nucleotides to both a V gene segment and a J gene segment was required. A rearrangement counted as productive if the CDR3 had no stop codons and remained in frame with V and J, and every other rearrangement counted as non-productive. CDR3 was defined by IMGT convention, running from the second conserved V-encoded cysteine to the conserved J-encoded phenylalanine. The earlier analysis of 500 to 600 of the donors excluded sequences that lacked an unambiguous match to a single V gene segment. In an earlier analysis of approximately 610 of the donors, V segments were called functional above 56.7% productive rearrangements and were called segregating when the between-donor standard deviation exceeded 5%. To diagnose cytomegalovirus status from the catalog of TCR beta chain sequences, a statistical classification framework was built. V and J gene assignment, in a later analysis, came from comparing TCR nucleotide sequences with IMGT/GENE-DB human TR gene sequences. The TCRdist pipeline was used in a later analysis to assign CDR3 sequences and most-parsimonious VDJ recombination scenarios. In a later analysis, each TCR beta chain was defined by its CDR3 amino acid sequence together with its V-gene family, and reads lacking a unique V-gene family were excluded. As a way to deal with suspected cross-contamination and a sequencing artifact, a later analysis dropped under 600 nucleotide sequences that were highly shared and had low generation probability. For each public chain, a later analysis derived a clonal expansion index from normalized ranks of inferred template counts within each repertoire. Generation probabilities in a later analysis came from a VDJ recombination model fitted to out-of-frame rearrangements, and those results were checked against IGoR. A later analysis scored TCR-TCR, TCR-HLA and TCR-CMV co-occurrence with hypergeometric tests, applying a repertoire-size bias correction to TCR pairs. In a later analysis, false discovery rates were estimated by permuting HLA or CMV assignments 20 times. In a later analysis, co-occurring TCRs were grouped with DBSCAN, and TCRdist sequence similarity was added when clustering was performed within HLA-allele-positive subsets. Repertoires with fewer than 30,000 or more than 120,000 public chains, plus five repertoires with anomalous nucleotide sharing, were excluded from co-occurrence clustering. TCRdb took this table from immuneACCESS and kept in-frame rearrangements with V and J called. Such tables lack part of the clones; where checked against another copy, unresolved V genes explain under half of the gap, and the rest is unexplained. The V and J calls and clone size are taken from that table; D and trimming were inferred from the DNA. The sample contains nearly 200,000 clones, around 75% of them found a single time. Nearly 0.4% of the sample belongs to the ten largest clones.

About this clone: Its antigen is not yet known. It has no much larger one-base neighbor in the sample; base qualities were not kept.

In total, around 600 healthy bone marrow donors made up the cohort. All cohort members were sampled while nominally healthy, although unrecorded immune exposures were likely present. The donor tested CMV seropositive and was one of the 289 seropositive cohort members. Every donor gave a peripheral blood sample, and the peripheral blood mononuclear cells from that sample were used for TCR beta sequencing. The Qiagen DNeasy Blood Extraction Kit was used to extract genomic DNA from the blood cell samples. This clonotype originated in a male donor in good health and CMV-seropositive. Specimen: PBMCs.

CDR3 loop: CASTGGLAGGPGELFF. The nucleotide sequence is TGTGCCAGCACTGGGGGACTAGCGGGAGGTCCCGGGGAGCTGTTTTTT. This sequence uses TRBV11-2 and TRBJ2-2; 15 junctional bases match TRBD2. The CDR3 runs 16 residues from the cysteine to the phenylalanine. CDR3 DNA only is kept here, 48 bases in frame from base 1. Trimming takes 7 bases off V and 6 bases off J; junction bases not matched to a gene: 6. Looking up the germline V gene yields CDR1 SGHAT and CDR2 FQNNGV.